This T cell receptor beta chain was identified during a study of OX40 agonist ivuxolimab in advanced cancers. On this clone itself: Its antigen is still unknown.

Using immunoSEQ multiplex PCR, the repertoire was profiled, and TCRdb retains in-frame clones only, with some absent. The table shows about 70,000 clones, with about 91% occurring only once. CDR1 is KGHSH and CDR2 is LQKENI in the germline V gene. The V and J ends lost 2 bases and 3 bases respectively, with 11 bases between them. This CDR3 is built from 14 residues. Study observations and caveats: A proportion of nonresponders additionally exhibited low normalized T-cell clonal expansion. No antigen was identified for the clonally expanded peripheral T cells. Clonal expansion from baseline to week 6 occurred in both CD4+ and CD8+ T cells.

This sequence originates from an adult with an advanced solid tumor such as melanoma, head and neck, liver or kidney cancer. The V gene is TRBV18, the J gene TRBJ2-7; D gene uncertain. The material sequenced was CD4+ or CD8+ T cells sorted from blood, taken in a trial of the OX40 agonist ivuxolimab. CDR3: CASSPAGVGYEQYF. CDR3 DNA sequence: TGTGCCAGCTCACCAGCCGGAGTGGGCTACGAGCAGTACTTC.